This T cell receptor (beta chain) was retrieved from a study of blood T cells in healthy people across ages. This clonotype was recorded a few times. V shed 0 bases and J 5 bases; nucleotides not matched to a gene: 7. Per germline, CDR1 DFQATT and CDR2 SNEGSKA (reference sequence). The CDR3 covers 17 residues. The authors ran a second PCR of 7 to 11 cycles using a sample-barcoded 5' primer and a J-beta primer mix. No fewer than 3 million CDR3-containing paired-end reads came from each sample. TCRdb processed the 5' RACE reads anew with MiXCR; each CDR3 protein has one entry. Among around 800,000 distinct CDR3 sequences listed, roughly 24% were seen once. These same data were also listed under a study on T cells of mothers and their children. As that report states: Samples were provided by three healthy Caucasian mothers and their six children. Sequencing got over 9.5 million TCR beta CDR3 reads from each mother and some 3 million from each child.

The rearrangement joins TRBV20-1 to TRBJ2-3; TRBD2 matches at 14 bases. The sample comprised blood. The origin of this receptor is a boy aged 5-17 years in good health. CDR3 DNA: TGCAGTGCTAGAGATCGGGGACTAGCGGGGGAGGAAGATACGCAGTATTTT. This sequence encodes CSARDRGLAGEEDTQYF.